This T cell receptor (beta chain) was sequenced for a study of PD-L1 blockade in urothelial cancer (dated by TCRdb to 2017 to 2019). For the wider study: Every patient began therapy in about 2014 and was given atezolizumab 1,200 mg intravenously every 3 weeks. About nine tenths of the roughly 29 patients were identified as males with urothelial cancer of bladder origin, and a prior smoking history was reported by 18 of 29 patients. An ECOG performance status of 0 or 1 was recorded for the patients, and 0 to 3 prior chemotherapy regimens had been received by the patients. Blood samples were analyzed at two time points: 3 weeks after treatment start (second dose) and 6 weeks after treatment start. Blood samples yielded a median of roughly 140,000 T cells and tens of thousands of unique TCRs, with median clonality 0.080. An exploratory multi-omic analysis was conducted of the somatic, immune and clinical correlates of response to PD-L1 blockade with atezolizumab in urothelial cancer. Pretreatment tumor samples and matched peripheral blood, collected serially before and after atezolizumab treatment, underwent TCR sequencing. Durable clinical benefit was defined as progression-free survival longer than 6 months, and TCR features were also tested against progression-free and overall survival. In the same patients who had TCR sequencing, pretreatment tumors also underwent whole exome sequencing and RNA sequencing. Under 10 patients achieved durable clinical benefit and about 19 did not. Pretreatment blood TCR-seq was available for twenty-nine patients, at least one posttreatment blood collection was obtained for approximately 24 patients, and tumor TCR-seq was available for approximately 24 patients.

Study-wide conclusions, independent of this receptor: Small sample size (n ≈ 29) and many exploratory analyses mean the results are intended to be hypothesis-generating. A pretreatment peripheral blood TCR clonality below the median was linked to improved progression-free and overall survival. Patients with durable benefit showed greater expansion of tumor-associated TCR clones in peripheral blood 3 weeks after starting treatment (n of about 20, p = 0.022).

Details on this clone: Its antigen is currently not known. Per-base qualities were not stored, and no clone one base away is much larger.

V is shortened by 4 bases, J by 6 bases, and the region joining them spans 18 bases. Counted from cysteine to phenylalanine, this CDR3 has 16 amino acids. The kept DNA is CDR3 alone, 48 bases in frame from the first base. Reading the germline V gene gives CDR1 LGHNT and CDR2 FRNRAP. A total of 25 to 30 patients with locally advanced or metastatic urothelial carcinoma, treated at Memorial Sloan Kettering on a trial protocol, made up the cohort. Peripheral blood mononuclear cells were collected from each patient pretreatment and during treatment, giving between 1 and 8 total time points per patient. The Qiagen DNeasy Blood extraction kit was used to purify genomic DNA from total PBMCs and from tumor samples. Collected pretreatment and during treatment, PBMCs were isolated and stored as previously described. Synthetic TCR analog templates were spiked into each PCR to estimate absolute template abundance from read counts. TCRbeta CDR3 regions were amplified from genomic DNA with bias-controlled V and J gene primers using the immunoSEQ assay. Sequencing of rearranged TCRbeta segments was performed at approximately 20X coverage. In the paper's pipeline: Clustering was used to correct sequencing errors, and CDR3s were annotated against IMGT so that V, D and J genes could be assigned. Only productive TCRbeta rearrangements were used in downstream analyses, excluding out-of-frame or stop-codon sequences. Clonality was calculated as one minus the Shannon entropy normalized by the log of the number of unique productive sequences. Fisher's exact test with Benjamini-Hochberg correction, using a cutoff of adjusted p below 0.01, was how clones that differed between time points or between blood and tumor were identified. Drawn from immuneACCESS, this table holds only the in-frame rearrangements with V and J called that TCRdb kept. Clones are partly lost; checked studies trace under half to an unresolved V gene and leave the rest unexplained. The V and J calls and clone size were taken over from that table, and D and trimming were inferred from the DNA. The sample profile shows more than 35,000 clones; approximately 90% of them were found once. The ten largest clonotypes hold roughly 8% of the sample.

The TCR originated in a man between 65 and 80 years old with urothelial cancer. This specimen was PBMCs, taken around atezolizumab (anti-PD-L1) treatment. Here the chain combines TRBV12-5 and TRBJ2-2; the D gene is perhaps TRBD1, on 7 matching bases. The nucleotide sequence is TGTGCTAGTGGTTGGCGGGACAGATATGTACCCGGGGAGCTGTTTTTT. Translated, this gives CASGWRDRYVPGELFF.